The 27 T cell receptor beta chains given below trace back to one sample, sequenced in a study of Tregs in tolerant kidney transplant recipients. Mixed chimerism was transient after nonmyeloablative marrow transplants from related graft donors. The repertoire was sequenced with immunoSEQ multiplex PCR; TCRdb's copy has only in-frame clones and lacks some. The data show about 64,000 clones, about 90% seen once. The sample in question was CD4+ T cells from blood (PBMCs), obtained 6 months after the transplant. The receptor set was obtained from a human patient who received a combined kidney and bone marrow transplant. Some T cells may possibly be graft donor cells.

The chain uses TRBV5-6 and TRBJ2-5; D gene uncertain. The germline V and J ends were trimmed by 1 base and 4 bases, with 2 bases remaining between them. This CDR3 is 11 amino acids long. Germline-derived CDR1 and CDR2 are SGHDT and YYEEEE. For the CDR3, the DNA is TGTGCCAGCAGCTTGCGAGAGACCCAGTACTTC. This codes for CASSLRETQYF.

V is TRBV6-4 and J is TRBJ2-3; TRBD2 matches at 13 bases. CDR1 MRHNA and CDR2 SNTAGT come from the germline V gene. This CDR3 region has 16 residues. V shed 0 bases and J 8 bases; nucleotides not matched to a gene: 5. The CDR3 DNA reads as TGTGCCAGCAGTGACTCGAGGACTAGCGGGAGTGCTACGCAGTATTTT. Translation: CASSDSRTSGSATQYF.

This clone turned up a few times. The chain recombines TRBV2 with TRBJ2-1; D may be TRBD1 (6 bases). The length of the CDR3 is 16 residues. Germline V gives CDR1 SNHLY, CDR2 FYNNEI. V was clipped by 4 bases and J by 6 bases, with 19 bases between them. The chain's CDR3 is CASSVGAEGTLNEQFF. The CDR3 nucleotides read TGTGCCAGCAGTGTGGGGGCCGAGGGGACGCTCAATGAGCAGTTCTTC.

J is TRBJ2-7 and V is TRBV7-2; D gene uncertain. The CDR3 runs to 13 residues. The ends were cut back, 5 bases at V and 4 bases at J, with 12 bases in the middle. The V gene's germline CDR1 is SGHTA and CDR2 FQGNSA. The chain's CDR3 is CASSQEAEYEQYF. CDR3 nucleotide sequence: TGTGCCAGCAGCCAAGAGGCAGAATACGAGCAGTACTTC.

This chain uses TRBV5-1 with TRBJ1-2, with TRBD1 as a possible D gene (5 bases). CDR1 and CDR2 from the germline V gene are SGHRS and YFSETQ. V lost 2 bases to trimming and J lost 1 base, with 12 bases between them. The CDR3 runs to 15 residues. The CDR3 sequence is CASSFLLQDNYGYTF. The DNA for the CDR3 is TGCGCCAGCAGCTTCCTGCTACAGGATAACTATGGCTACACCTTC.

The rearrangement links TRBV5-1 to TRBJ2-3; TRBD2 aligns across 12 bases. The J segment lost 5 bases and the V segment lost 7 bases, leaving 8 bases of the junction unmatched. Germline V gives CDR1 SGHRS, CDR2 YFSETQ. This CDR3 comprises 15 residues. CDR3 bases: TGCGCCAGCGCTCGGACTAGCGGGACACAAGATACGCAGTATTTT. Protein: CASARTSGTQDTQYF.

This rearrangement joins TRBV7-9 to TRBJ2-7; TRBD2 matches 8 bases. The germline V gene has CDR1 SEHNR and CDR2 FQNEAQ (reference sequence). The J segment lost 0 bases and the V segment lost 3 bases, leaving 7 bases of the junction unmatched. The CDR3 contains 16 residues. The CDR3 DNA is TGTGCCAGCAGCTTTGGGCCGCGGGAGGCCTCCTACGAGCAGTACTTC. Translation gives CASSFGPREASYEQYF.

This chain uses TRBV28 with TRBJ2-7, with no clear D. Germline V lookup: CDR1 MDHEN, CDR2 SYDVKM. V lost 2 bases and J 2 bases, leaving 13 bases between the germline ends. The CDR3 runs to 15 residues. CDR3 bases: TGTGCCAGCAGTTTAGAAGCCTTCCCCCCCTACGAGCAGTACTTC. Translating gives CASSLEAFPPYEQYF.

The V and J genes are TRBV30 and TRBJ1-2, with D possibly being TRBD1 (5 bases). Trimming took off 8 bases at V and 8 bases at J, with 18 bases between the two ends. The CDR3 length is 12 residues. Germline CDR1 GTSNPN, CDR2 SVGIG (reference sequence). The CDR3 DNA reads TGTGCCCAGAAGGGCAGGGTCTGGGGCTACACCTTC. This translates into CAQKGRVWGYTF.

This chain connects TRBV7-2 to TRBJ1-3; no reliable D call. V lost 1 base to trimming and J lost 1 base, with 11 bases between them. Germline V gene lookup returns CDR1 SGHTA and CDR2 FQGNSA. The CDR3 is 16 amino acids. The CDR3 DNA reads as TGTGCCAGCAGCTTAGTGCCGGGGTTTTCTGGAAACACCATATATTTT. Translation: CASSLVPGFSGNTIYF. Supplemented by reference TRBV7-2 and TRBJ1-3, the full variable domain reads GAGVSQSPSNKVTEKGKDVELRCDPISGHTALYWYRQSLGQGLEFLIYFQGNSAPDKSGLPSDRFSAERTGGSVSTLTIQRTQQEDSAVYLCASSLVPGFSGNTIYFGEGSWLTVV.

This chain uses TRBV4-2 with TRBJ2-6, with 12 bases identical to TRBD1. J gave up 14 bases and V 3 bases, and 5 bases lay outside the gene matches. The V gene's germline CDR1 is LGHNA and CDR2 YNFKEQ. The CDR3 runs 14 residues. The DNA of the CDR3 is TGTGCCAGCAGCCAGGGAGGGACAGGGGGCATCCTGACTTTC. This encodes CASSQGGTGGILTF.

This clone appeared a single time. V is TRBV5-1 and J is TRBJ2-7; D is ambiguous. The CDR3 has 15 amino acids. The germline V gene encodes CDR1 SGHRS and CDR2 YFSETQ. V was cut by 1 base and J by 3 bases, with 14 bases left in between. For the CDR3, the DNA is TGCGCCAGCAGCTTGATCGGCGACGCAGGCTACGAGCAGTACTTC. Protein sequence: CASSLIGDAGYEQYF.

The CDR3 DNA is TGCGCCAGCAGTGACTACAGGGGGACGGCCGGGGAGCTGTTTTTT. Translated: CASSDYRGTAGELFF. The rearrangement links TRBV5-1 to TRBJ2-2; 8 nucleotides align to TRBD1. V gave up 5 bases and J gave up 6 bases; unmatched junction bases: 9. CDR3 size: 15 residues. The V gene's germline CDR1 is SGHRS and CDR2 YFSETQ.

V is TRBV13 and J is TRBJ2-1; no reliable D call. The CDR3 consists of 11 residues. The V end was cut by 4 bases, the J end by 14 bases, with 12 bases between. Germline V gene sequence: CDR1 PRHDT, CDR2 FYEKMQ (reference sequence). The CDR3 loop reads CASSSLAAKFF. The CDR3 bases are TGTGCCAGCAGCTCCCTTGCAGCGAAGTTCTTC.

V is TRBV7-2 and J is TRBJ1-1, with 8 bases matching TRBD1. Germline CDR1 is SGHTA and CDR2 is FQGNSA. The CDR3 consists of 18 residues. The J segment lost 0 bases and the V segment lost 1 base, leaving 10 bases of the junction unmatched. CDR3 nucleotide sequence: TGTGCCAGCAGCTTAGTTATCCCCCAGGGGGCAATGAACACTGAAGCTTTCTTT. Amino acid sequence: CASSLVIPQGAMNTEAFF.

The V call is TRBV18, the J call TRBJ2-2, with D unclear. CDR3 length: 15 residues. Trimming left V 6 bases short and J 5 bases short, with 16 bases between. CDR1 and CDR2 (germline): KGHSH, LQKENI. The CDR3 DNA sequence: TGTGCCAGCTCTTTTGGTCCCAAGAGAACCGGGGAGCTGTTTTTT. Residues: CASSFGPKRTGELFF.

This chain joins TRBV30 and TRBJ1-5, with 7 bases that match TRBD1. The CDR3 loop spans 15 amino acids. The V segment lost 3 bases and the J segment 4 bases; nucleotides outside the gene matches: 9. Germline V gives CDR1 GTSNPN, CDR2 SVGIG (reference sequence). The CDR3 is CAWRGAGQRNQPQHF. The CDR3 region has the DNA TGTGCCTGGAGGGGGGCGGGACAGAGAAATCAGCCCCAGCATTTT.

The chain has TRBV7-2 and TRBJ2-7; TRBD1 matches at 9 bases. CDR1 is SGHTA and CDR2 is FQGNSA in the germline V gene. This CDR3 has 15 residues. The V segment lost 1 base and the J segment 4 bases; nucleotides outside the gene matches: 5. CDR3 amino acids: CASSLGTGGWYEQYF. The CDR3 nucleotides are TGTGCCAGCAGCTTAGGAACAGGGGGCTGGTACGAGCAGTACTTC.

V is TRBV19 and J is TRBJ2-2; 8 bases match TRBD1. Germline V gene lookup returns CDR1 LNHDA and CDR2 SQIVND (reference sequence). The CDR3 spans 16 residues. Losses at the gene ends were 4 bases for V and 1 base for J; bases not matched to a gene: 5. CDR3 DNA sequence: TGTGCCAGTAGTAACCAGGGGGCCATGAACACCGGGGAGCTGTTTTTT. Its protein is CASSNQGAMNTGELFF.

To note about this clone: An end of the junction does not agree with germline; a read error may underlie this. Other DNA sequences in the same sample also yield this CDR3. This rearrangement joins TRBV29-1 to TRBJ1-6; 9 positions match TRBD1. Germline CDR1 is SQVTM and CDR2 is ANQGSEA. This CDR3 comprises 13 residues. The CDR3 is CRLKQGANSPLHF. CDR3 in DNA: TGCAGACTTAAACAGGGGGCGAATTCCCCCCTCCACTTT.

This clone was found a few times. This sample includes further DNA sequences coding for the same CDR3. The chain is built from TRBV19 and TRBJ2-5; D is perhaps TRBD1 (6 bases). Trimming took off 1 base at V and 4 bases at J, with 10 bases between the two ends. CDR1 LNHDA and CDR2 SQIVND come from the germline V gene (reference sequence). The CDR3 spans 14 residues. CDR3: CASSIVQGGETQYF. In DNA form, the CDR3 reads TGTGCCAGTAGTATAGTACAGGGTGGAGAGACCCAGTACTTC.

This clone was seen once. CDR3 loop: CAISDLQGAYEQYF. DNA for the CDR3: TGTGCCATCAGTGATTTACAGGGGGCGTACGAGCAGTACTTC. This chain connects TRBV10-3 to TRBJ2-7; 9 nucleotides match TRBD1. Losses at the gene ends were 3 bases for V and 4 bases for J; bases not matched to a gene: 4. There are 14 residues in the CDR3. Germline V CDR1 and CDR2: ENHRY, SYGVKD.

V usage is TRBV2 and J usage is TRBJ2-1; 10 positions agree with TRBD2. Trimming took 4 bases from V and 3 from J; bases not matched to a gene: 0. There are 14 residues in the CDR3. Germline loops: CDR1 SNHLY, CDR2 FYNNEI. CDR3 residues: CASSGTSGYNEQFF. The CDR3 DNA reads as TGTGCCAGCAGTGGGACTAGCGGCTACAATGAGCAGTTCTTC.

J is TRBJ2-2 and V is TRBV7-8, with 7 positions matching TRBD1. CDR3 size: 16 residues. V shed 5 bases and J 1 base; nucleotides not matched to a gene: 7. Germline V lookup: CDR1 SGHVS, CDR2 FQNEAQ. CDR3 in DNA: TGTGCCAGCAGCCTCCACAGGGGCCTGAACACCGGGGAGCTGTTTTTT. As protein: CASSLHRGLNTGELFF.

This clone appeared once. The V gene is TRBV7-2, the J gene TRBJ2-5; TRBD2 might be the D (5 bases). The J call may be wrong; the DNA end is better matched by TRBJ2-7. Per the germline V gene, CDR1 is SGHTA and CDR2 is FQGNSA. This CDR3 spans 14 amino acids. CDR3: CASSLAGGPYEQYF. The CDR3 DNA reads TGTGCCAGCAGCTTAGCGGGCGGGCCCTACGAGCAGTACTTC.

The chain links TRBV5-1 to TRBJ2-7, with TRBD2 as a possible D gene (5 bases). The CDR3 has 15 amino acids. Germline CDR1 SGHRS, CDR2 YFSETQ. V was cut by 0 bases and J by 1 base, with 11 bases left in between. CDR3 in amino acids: CASSLDAGLSYEQYF. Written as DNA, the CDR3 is TGCGCCAGCAGCTTGGACGCGGGTCTATCCTACGAGCAGTACTTC.

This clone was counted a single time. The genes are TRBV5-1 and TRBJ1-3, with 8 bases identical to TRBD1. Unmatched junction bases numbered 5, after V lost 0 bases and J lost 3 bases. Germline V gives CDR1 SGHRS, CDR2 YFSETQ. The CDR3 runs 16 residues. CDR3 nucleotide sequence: TGCGCCAGCAGCTTGGACCAGGGGGCGGGTGGAAACACCATATATTTT. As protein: CASSLDQGAGGNTIYF.